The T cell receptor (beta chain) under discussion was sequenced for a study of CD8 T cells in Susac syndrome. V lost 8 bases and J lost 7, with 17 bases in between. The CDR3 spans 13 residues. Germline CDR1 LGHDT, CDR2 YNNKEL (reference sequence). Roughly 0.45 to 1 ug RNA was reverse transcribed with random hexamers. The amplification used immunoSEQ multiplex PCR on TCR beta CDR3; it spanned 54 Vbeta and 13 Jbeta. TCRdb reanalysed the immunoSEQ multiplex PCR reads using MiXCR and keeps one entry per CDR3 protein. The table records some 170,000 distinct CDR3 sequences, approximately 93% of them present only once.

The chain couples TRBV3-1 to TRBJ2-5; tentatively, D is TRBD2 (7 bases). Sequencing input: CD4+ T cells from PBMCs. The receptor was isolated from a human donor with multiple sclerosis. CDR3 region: CASSIGGPGTQYF. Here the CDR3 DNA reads TGTGCCAGCTCCATCGGGGGGCCCGGGACCCAGTACTTC.